What follows describes a single TCR beta chain. Using immunoSEQ multiplex PCR, the repertoire was profiled, and TCRdb retains in-frame clones only, with some absent. The data show a few hundred thousand clones, approximately 90% seen once. This sample is part of a study of blood T cell repertoires in COVID-19. After removal of 7 bases from V and 10 bases from J, the junction contained 12 bases not matched to a gene. The CDR3 has 13 residues. V gene TRBV12-3 or TRBV12-4 combines with J gene TRBJ1-1; TRBD1 matches 7 bases. The sequence was collected from a man under 40 who had recovered from COVID-19. The sample taken for sequencing was PBMCs or T cells enriched from blood (not recorded which). The CDR3 here is CASNLDRAKGAFF. CDR3 bases: TGTGCCAGCAACTTAGACAGGGCCAAAGGAGCTTTCTTT.